This passage covers 21 T cell receptor beta chains from one sample sequenced in a study of T cell repertoires in cytomegalovirus infection. TCRdb recomputed calls from the reads with MiXCR, one row per CDR3 protein. The repertoire holds approximately 180,000 distinct CDR3 sequences, approximately 19% seen once, with 2.5% to 3% in the top ten. Sequences were obtained from PBMCs. The receptors were sampled from a human donor in good health (CMV status not recorded). Some clones in this sample may be carry-over from other donors' samples.

Only a few counts were recorded for this clonotype. The CDR3, as DNA: TGCGCCAGCAGCTTTGACAGGGTCACTGAAGCTTTCTTT. Its protein is CASSFDRVTEAFF. J is TRBJ1-1 and V is TRBV5-1; TRBD1 aligns across 7 bases. The junction had 2 bases not matched to a gene; V was cut back by 2 bases and J by 4 bases. The V gene's germline CDR1 is SGHRS and CDR2 YFSETQ. This CDR3 is built from 13 residues.

At least ten counts were recorded for this clonotype. The rearrangement links TRBV7-9 to TRBJ2-1; the D is unclear. With 5 bases removed from V and 2 bases from J, the gap between germline ends came to 10 bases. Germline V gene data show CDR1 as SEHNR and CDR2 as FQNEAQ (reference sequence). The CDR3 covers 14 residues. CDR3: CASSNPSTYNEQFF. In DNA, the CDR3 is TGTGCCAGCAGCAATCCCTCCACCTACAATGAGCAGTTCTTC.

This clonotype occurred once. The V call is TRBV5-1, the J call TRBJ2-5, with 8 positions matching TRBD2. The CDR3 runs 15 residues. CDR1 and CDR2 (germline): SGHRS, YFSETQ. After removal of 4 bases from V and 3 bases from J, the junction contained 8 bases not matched to a gene. The CDR3 coding sequence is TGCGCCAGCAGCCCGCCGGGACTAGGGAAAGAGACCCAGTACTTC. Its protein is CASSPPGLGKETQYF.

The genes are TRBV5-1 and TRBJ2-7; D might be TRBD1 (6 bases). This CDR3 has 15 residues. CDR1 and CDR2 from the germline V gene are SGHRS and YFSETQ. Trimming left V 4 bases short and J 1 base short, with 15 bases between. The CDR3 protein is CASSPRQGTSYEQYF. CDR3 in DNA: TGCGCCAGCAGCCCCAGGCAGGGGACGTCCTACGAGCAGTACTTC. The variable domain in full, with the rest retrieved from reference TRBV5-1 and TRBJ2-7, is KAGVTQTPRYLIKTRGQQVTLSCSPISGHRSVSWYQQTPGQGLQFLFEYFSETQRNKGNFPGRFSGRQFSNSRSEMNVSTLELGDSALYLCASSPRQGTSYEQYFGPGTRLTVT.

A few counts support this clonotype. Its ends do not fully match the called genes, so a read error is possible. V and J are TRBV6-2 or TRBV6-3 and TRBJ1-2, with a possible D match to TRBD1 (5 bases). Germline loops: CDR1 MNHEY, CDR2 SVGEGT. The CDR3 length is 13 residues. The CDR3, as DNA: TGTGCCAGCAGTTTTACCCGACAGATCGGCTACACATTC. It is translated as CASSFTRQIGYTF.

This clonotype has just a few counts. The genes are TRBV28 and TRBJ2-1; the D gene is possibly TRBD2 (6 bases). The length of the CDR3 is 16 residues. In germline, CDR1 is MDHEN, CDR2 SYDVKM. V was clipped by 3 bases and J by 6 bases, with 18 bases between them. The CDR3 region is CASSFRTTRTFNEQFF. CDR3 coding DNA: TGTGCCAGCAGTTTCCGGACTACTCGGACGTTCAATGAGCAGTTCTTC.

There are a few counts of this clonotype. The gene calls are TRBV2 and TRBJ2-7; unclear D gene. The CDR3 extends over 13 amino acids. V was pared by 3 bases and J by 3 bases, with 9 bases between. Germline lookup yields CDR1 SNHLY and CDR2 FYNNEI. This chain's CDR3 is CASSEGSSYEQYF. The CDR3 coding sequence is TGTGCCAGCAGTGAGGGGTCAAGCTACGAGCAGTACTTC. The whole variable domain, remainder taken from reference TRBV2 and TRBJ2-7, is EPEVTQTPSHQVTQMGQEVILRCVPISNHLYFYWYRQILGQKVEFLVSFYNNEISEKSEIFDDQFSVERPDGSNFTLKIRSTKLEDSAMYFCASSEGSSYEQYFGPGTRLTVT.

This clonotype has at least ten counts. The gene calls are TRBV7-2 and TRBJ2-5, with TRBD1 matching over 7 bases. The V and J ends lost 4 bases and 4 bases, in that order; junction bases with no gene match: 9. The CDR3 covers 15 residues. Germline CDR1 SGHTA, CDR2 FQGNSA. Written as DNA, the CDR3 is TGTGCCAGCAGCTCAACCTCGACAGGGATAGAGACCCAGTACTTC. Residues: CASSSTSTGIETQYF.

The chain has TRBV28 and TRBJ2-7; 7 nucleotides line up with TRBD1. Germline V CDR1 and CDR2: MDHEN, SYDVKM. The CDR3 consists of 18 residues. Germline trimming cut 6 bases from V and 2 bases from J; bases unmatched to any gene: 19. The chain's CDR3 is CASRISTPSGQRTYEQYF. The CDR3 nucleotides read TGTGCCAGCAGAATATCAACCCCCTCGGGACAGCGAACCTACGAGCAGTACTTC.

In DNA, the CDR3 is TGCAGTGCTAGAGCTAGCGGGGGATTCTCCTACAATGAGCAGTTCTTC. Translation gives CSARASGGFSYNEQFF. This rearrangement joins TRBV20-1 to TRBJ2-1, with 10 bases matching TRBD2. The germline gives CDR1 DFQATT, CDR2 SNEGSKA (reference sequence). V was clipped by 1 base and J by 0 bases; unmatched bases: 3. CDR3 length: 16 residues.

This clonotype appeared many times. This chain joins TRBV25-1 and TRBJ2-1; 13 nucleotides agree with TRBD2. The CDR3 sequence is 20 residues long. Germline V lookup: CDR1 MGHDK, CDR2 SYGVNS. The junction had 23 bases not matched to a gene; V was cut back by 7 bases and J by 8 bases. CDR3 residues: CASKKRRRGRLAGGSDEQFF. The CDR3 DNA reads as TGTGCCAGCAAAAAACGGCGGAGGGGTCGACTAGCGGGGGGCTCGGATGAGCAGTTCTTC.

In its sample, this clonotype was seen a few times. The chain combines TRBV2 with TRBJ2-7; tentatively, D is TRBD2 (7 bases). Per germline, CDR1 SNHLY and CDR2 FYNNEI. V was pared by 7 bases and J by 3 bases, with 16 bases between. The CDR3 has 14 amino acids. The CDR3 loop is CASKREGTNYEQYF. The CDR3 bases are TGTGCCAGCAAAAGGGAGGGGACAAACTACGAGCAGTACTTC.

This clonotype showed up many times. The chain joins TRBV25-1 to TRBJ1-2, with no clear D. V shed 4 bases and J shed 5 bases, with 5 bases lying between them. Looked up from germline, CDR1 is MGHDK and CDR2 is SYGVNS. This CDR3 region has 11 residues. CDR3 nucleotide sequence: TGTGCCAGCAGTGGTCGATATGGCTACACCTTC. Translated: CASSGRYGYTF.

The V gene is TRBV5-1, the J gene TRBJ2-1; 15 bases align to TRBD2. J lost 1 base, V lost 3 bases, and 5 bases had no gene match. The CDR3 runs 18 residues. Germline values: CDR1 SGHRS, CDR2 YFSETQ. CDR3 DNA: TGCGCCAGCAGCTCGGGACTAGCGGGAGGCGGGTCCTACAATGAGCAGTTCTTC. Translation: CASSSGLAGGGSYNEQFF. Drawing the rest from reference TRBV5-1 and TRBJ2-1, the complete variable domain is KAGVTQTPRYLIKTRGQQVTLSCSPISGHRSVSWYQQTPGQGLQFLFEYFSETQRNKGNFPGRFSGRQFSNSRSEMNVSTLELGDSALYLCASSSGLAGGGSYNEQFFGPGTRLTVL.

This clonotype was observed a few times. The V gene is TRBV7-3, the J gene TRBJ2-1; D is perhaps TRBD1 (5 bases). The germline gives CDR1 SGHTA, CDR2 FQGTGA. This CDR3 is built from 14 residues. Trimming cost V 1 base and J 6 bases, with 10 bases left between them. The CDR3 reads CASSLKGHPNEQFF. As DNA, the CDR3 is TGTGCCAGCAGCTTAAAAGGACACCCCAATGAGCAGTTCTTC.

Ten or more counts support this clonotype. The chain uses TRBV10-2 and TRBJ1-4; tentative D call: TRBD1 (5 bases). CDR3 length equals 15 residues. Germline-derived CDR1 and CDR2 are WSHSY and SAAADI. Trimming shortened V by 0 bases and J by 10 bases, and 15 bases separated the two germline ends. This CDR3 is CASSESPDRVGKLFF. The CDR3 region has the DNA TGCGCCAGCAGTGAGTCCCCAGACAGAGTGGGAAAACTGTTTTTT.

The J gene is TRBJ1-2, the V gene TRBV3-1; a weak D match, TRBD1 (5 bases). The CDR3 sequence is 14 residues long. Germline V gives CDR1 LGHDT, CDR2 YNNKEL (reference sequence). The ends were cut back, 2 bases at V and 8 bases at J, with 15 bases in the middle. CDR3 DNA: TGTGCCAGCAGCCAATACAGGACGTCGTGGGGCTACACCTTC. Protein product: CASSQYRTSWGYTF.

This clonotype was seen only a few times. The rearrangement joins TRBV12-3 or TRBV12-4 to TRBJ1-5; D gene unclear. The ends were cut back, 3 bases at V and 3 bases at J, with 9 bases in the middle. The CDR3 contains 14 residues. DNA of the CDR3: TGTGCCAGCAGTTTTGGTAATAACAATCAGCCCCAGCATTTT. The encoded protein is CASSFGNNNQPQHF.

This clonotype was counted between two and nine times. The chain employs TRBV2 and TRBJ2-7, with D possibly being TRBD1 (7 bases). Trimming stripped 5 bases from V and 2 bases from J, with 16 bases between. CDR1 SNHLY and CDR2 FYNNEI come from the germline V gene. The CDR3 loop spans 15 amino acids. The CDR3 spells CASSQGGTDTYEQYF. The CDR3 region has the DNA TGTGCCAGCAGTCAAGGGGGGACAGATACCTACGAGCAGTACTTC.

This clonotype has ten or more counts. The chain recombines TRBV7-8 with TRBJ1-1; no definite D call. Per germline, CDR1 SGHVS and CDR2 FQNEAQ. Deletions cut 2 bases from V and 2 bases from J, with 9 bases between. This CDR3 contains 14 residues. The CDR3, as DNA: TGTGCCAGCAGCTTATCAAACCCCAACACTGAAGCTTTCTTT. As protein: CASSLSNPNTEAFF.

This clonotype has a count of ten or more. This sequence joins TRBV7-6 and TRBJ2-7, with D maybe TRBD1 (6 bases). V was shortened by 4 bases and J by 3 bases, with 13 bases between the two germline ends. The CDR3 is 14 amino acids. CDR1 is SGHVS and CDR2 is FNYEAQ in the germline V gene. CDR3 DNA sequence: TGTGCCAGCAGCTCATACTCACAGGGCTACGAGCAGTACTTC. It translates to CASSSYSQGYEQYF.